The 19 T cell receptor beta chains given below trace back to one sample, sequenced in a study of T-cell memory formation after mild COVID-19. Each CDR3 protein is one row after TCRdb ran MiXCR on the 5' RACE reads. Of 50,000 or so distinct CDR3 sequences listed, 10% to 15% are singletons. The sample consisted of PBMCs or a T cell subset sorted from them (not recorded which). The receptors stem from a man aged 18-30 years who had mild COVID-19 (a few samples of this study predate the infection). Cell type and time point are not known.

To note about this clonotype: This clone may be a read error of a much larger clone one base away. The chain uses TRBV12-3 or TRBV12-4 and TRBJ2-2; D possibly corresponds to TRBD2 (6 bases). V was trimmed by 6 bases and J by 5 bases, leaving 16 bases between them. This CDR3 is built from 15 residues. The CDR3 reads CASRLSGGRTGELFF. CDR3 DNA: TGTGCCAGCAGATTATCCGGGGGACGAACCGGGGAGCTGTTTTTT.

The V call is TRBV20-1, the J call TRBJ2-3; TRBD2 matches 9 bases. This CDR3 region has 15 residues. V lost 5 bases to trimming and J lost 3 bases; unmatched junction nucleotides: 9. CDR1 is DFQATT and CDR2 is SNEGSKA in the germline V gene (reference sequence). CDR3: CSASPLAGKTDTQYF. The CDR3 nucleotides read TGCAGTGCTTCCCCTCTAGCGGGGAAAACAGATACGCAGTATTTT.

Only a few counts were recorded for this clonotype. The chain has TRBV6-2 or TRBV6-3 and TRBJ2-7; D unclear. There are 15 residues in the CDR3. Trimming pared 2 bases from V and 3 bases from J, leaving 14 bases between. Germline assignment: CDR1 MNHEY and CDR2 SVGEGT. DNA of the CDR3: TGTGCCAGCAGTTACGGTTCTCGACTGGGCTACGAGCAGTACGTC. This codes for CASSYGSRLGYEQYV.

In this sample, this clonotype turned up a few times. V is TRBV24-1 and J is TRBJ1-1; D remains unclear. The CDR3 has 12 residues. The germline gives CDR1 KGHDR, CDR2 SFDVKD. V lost 4 bases, J lost 6 bases, and 8 bases lay in between. In nucleotides, the CDR3 is TGTGCCACCAGTGACGGGTATTCTGAAGCTTTCTTT. It translates to CATSDGYSEAFF.

This rearrangement joins TRBV6-5 to TRBJ2-2, with 7 bases fitting TRBD2. J gave up 5 bases and V 4 bases, and 4 bases lay outside the gene matches. The CDR3 loop spans 14 amino acids. Germline CDR1 and CDR2: MNHEY and SVGAGI. The CDR3 loop is CASSSGGGTGELFF. The CDR3 nucleotides are TGTGCCAGCAGTTCTGGGGGGGGGACCGGGGAGCTGTTTTTT.

This clonotype occurred a few times. The DNA for the CDR3 is TGTGCCAGCAGCTCGATGGGATATGAGCAGTTCTTC. Protein product: CASSSMGYEQFF. The chain couples TRBV7-9 to TRBJ2-1; D is unclear. CDR1 SEHNR and CDR2 FQNEAQ come from the germline V gene (reference sequence). CDR3 length: 12 amino acids. Trimming removed 4 bases from V and 8 bases from J, with 9 bases in between.

This clonotype was seen more than once but under ten times. J is TRBJ1-1 and V is TRBV5-8; possibly TRBD1 for D (6 bases). Trimming took 4 bases from V and 6 from J, leaving 13 bases between them. The CDR3 is 13 residues long. Germline loops: CDR1 SGHTS, CDR2 YDEGEE. DNA for the CDR3: TGTGCCAGCAGCCTACAGGGCTTGTCTGAAGCTTTCTTT. Translation: CASSLQGLSEAFF.

V and J are TRBV19 and TRBJ1-1; 9 bases map to TRBD1. CDR3 length equals 14 residues. CDR1 is LNHDA, CDR2 SQIVND, per germline (reference sequence). After removal of 10 bases from V and 3 bases from J, the junction contained 9 bases not matched to a gene. This CDR3 is CATIKDRGYTEAFF. The CDR3 coding sequence is TGTGCCACCATTAAAGACAGGGGGTACACTGAAGCTTTCTTT.

Ten or more counts support this clonotype. The chain recombines TRBV4-3 with TRBJ2-3; TRBD1 is a possible D gene (6 bases). The V end was cut by 5 bases, the J end by 2 bases, with 11 bases between. This CDR3 region has 14 residues. Germline assignment: CDR1 LGHNA and CDR2 YSLEER. The CDR3 sequence is CASSADSFTDTQYF. CDR3 bases: TGCGCCAGCAGCGCGGACAGTTTCACAGATACGCAGTATTTT.

This chain uses TRBV9 with TRBJ2-3, with 11 bases aligning to TRBD2. Unmatched junction bases numbered 6, after V lost 0 bases and J lost 3 bases. This CDR3 has 17 residues. The germline CDR1 and CDR2 sequences are SGDLS and YYNGEE. The CDR3 reads CASSVGGSGGATDTQYF. The CDR3 region has the DNA TGTGCCAGCAGCGTAGGGGGTAGCGGGGGGGCAACAGATACGCAGTATTTT.

This clonotype was recorded only once. This chain connects TRBV10-2 to TRBJ1-3; possibly TRBD1 for D (6 bases). Germline loops: CDR1 WSHSY, CDR2 SAAADI. This CDR3 has 15 residues. V lost 6 bases, J lost 4 bases, and 16 bases lay in between. CDR3 sequence reads: CASSRDTTPGNTIYF. CDR3 in DNA: TGCGCCAGCAGCCGGGACACCACACCCGGAAACACCATATATTTT.

The chain employs TRBV7-9 and TRBJ2-2; D is perhaps TRBD1 (5 bases). From germline, CDR1 is SEHNR and CDR2 FQNEAQ (reference sequence). This CDR3 region has 18 residues. V lost 0 bases and J 3 bases, leaving 17 bases between the germline ends. The CDR3 loop reads CASSLALSDFRDTGELFF. The CDR3 coding sequence is TGTGCCAGCAGCTTAGCTCTCTCCGACTTCAGGGACACCGGGGAGCTGTTTTTT.

This clonotype was seen repeatedly, ten times or more. The rearrangement uses TRBV7-2 and TRBJ2-1; 7 nucleotides line up with TRBD2. The V segment lost 1 base and the J segment 3 bases; nucleotides outside the gene matches: 3. The CDR3 runs 15 residues. CDR1 and CDR2 (germline): SGHTA, FQGNSA. CDR3 protein: CASSLVGGYYNEQFF. CDR3 coding DNA: TGTGCCAGCAGCTTAGTCGGGGGGTACTACAATGAGCAGTTCTTC.

The rearrangement links TRBV20-1 to TRBJ1-4, with TRBD1 matching over 12 bases. This CDR3 comprises 17 residues. Germline CDR1 and CDR2: DFQATT and SNEGSKA (reference sequence). J was trimmed by 8 bases and V by 6 bases; bases with no gene match: 16. The CDR3 spells CSAIPPPGQGALEKLFF. As DNA, the CDR3 is TGCAGTGCCATACCCCCTCCGGGACAGGGGGCTTTGGAAAAACTGTTTTTT.

This clonotype was seen a handful of times. V and J are TRBV6-2 or TRBV6-3 and TRBJ1-1, with TRBD1 matching 7 bases. V trimming: 5 bases; J trimming: 2 bases; junction bases outside the gene matches: 2. CDR1 and CDR2 from the germline V gene are MNHEY and SVGEGT. CDR3 length: 13 amino acids. In nucleotides, the CDR3 is TGTGCCAGCAGTCGGACAGGAAACACTGAAGCTTTCTTT. Its translation: CASSRTGNTEAFF.

In its sample, this clonotype ranks as medium-sized (0.01 to 0.1%). The genes are TRBV25-1 and TRBJ2-1; TRBD2 matches at 9 bases. J lost 6 bases, V lost 1 base, and 4 bases had no gene match. The CDR3 loop spans 15 amino acids. Looked up from germline, CDR1 is MGHDK and CDR2 is SYGVNS. For the CDR3, the DNA is TGTGCCAGCAGTGAATTAGCGGGGGAGGTCAATGAGCAGTTCTTC. As protein: CASSELAGEVNEQFF.

This sequence joins TRBV2 and TRBJ2-7; tentatively, D is TRBD1 or TRBD2 (5 bases each). This CDR3 comprises 15 residues. Germline V gene lookup returns CDR1 SNHLY and CDR2 FYNNEI. The V gene lost 1 base and the J gene lost 2 bases, with 12 bases spanning the gap. The CDR3 reads CASSEGDGTPYEQYF. CDR3 nucleotide sequence: TGTGCCAGCAGTGAAGGGGACGGGACCCCCTACGAGCAGTACTTC.

This clonotype showed up many times. V and J are TRBV5-1 and TRBJ2-3; no clear D gene. Germline CDR1 reads SGHRS; CDR2 reads YFSETQ. Trimming removed 5 bases from V and 6 bases from J, with 10 bases in between. The CDR3 contains 12 residues. The CDR3 DNA follows: TGCGCCAGCAGGGCTGATGCGGATACGCAGTATTTT. This encodes CASRADADTQYF.

Ten or more counts support this clonotype. The chain is built from TRBV5-1 and TRBJ2-1, with TRBD2 matching over 9 bases. CDR1 SGHRS and CDR2 YFSETQ come from the germline V gene. CDR3 length: 16 amino acids. The J segment lost 4 bases and the V segment lost 3 bases, leaving 8 bases of the junction unmatched. The CDR3 protein is CASSSFPSGDYNEQFF. In DNA, the CDR3 is TGCGCCAGCAGCTCCTTTCCTAGCGGGGATTACAATGAGCAGTTCTTC.